This T cell receptor beta chain was sequenced during a study of patients and donors after allogeneic stem cell transplantation (dated by TCRdb to 2020 to 2022). Including cysteine and phenylalanine, the CDR3 has 13 amino acids. The entry retains the CDR3 DNA only, 39 bases that are in frame from base 1. The V end gives up 7 bases and the J end 7 bases, leaving 6 bases in the junction not matched to a gene. A remark on this clonotype: No cognate antigen has been identified for it. No per-base quality is available; no much larger clone lies one base away.

Libraries came from RT-PCR. Sequencer: NextSeq 550. The public reads were reprocessed in TCRdb via fastp at Q25 and MiXCR, keeping in-frame beta chains. Entries are consolidated by CDR3 protein sequence, retaining the most common genes and DNA. The sample has approximately 200,000 distinct CDR3 sequences on record, about 38% of them singletons. Under 14% of the sample is taken by the ten largest. The rearranged segments are TRBV12-3 or TRBV12-4 and TRBJ1-5; 8 bases in the junction line up with TRBD1. The receptor was derived from a human donor who was either an allogeneic HSCT recipient or a stem cell or donor lymphocyte infusion donor (not recorded which). It is not recorded whose cells these are; they may come from a transplant donor. The sequencing sample was made of blood, either unsorted or a sorted T cell fraction (not recorded which). The DNA sequence is as follows: TGTGCCAGCACTCAGGGGGCTGGGCAGCCCCAGCATTTT. Its protein is CASTQGAGQPQHF.